The rows below give T cell receptor beta chains drawn from one sample of a study of shared clonotypes between healthy human individuals. The method was immunoSEQ multiplex PCR; TCRdb's version includes in-frame clones alone and lacks a portion of them. The sample has about 2 million clones, 95% seen once. The material sequenced was naive CD4+ T cells sorted from blood. The receptors derive from a young man in good health. Both conserved end residues are part of each CDR3. D genes are given only for firm matches. Some rows have no size entry. The others give once, few or many, or a class for an expanded clone.

V gene,clone size,J gene,D gene,CDR3 protein,CDR3 DNA
TRBV27,once,TRBJ1-2,-,CASSSPGSYGYTF,TGTGCCAGCAGTTCCCCAGGGAGCTATGGCTACACCTTC
TRBV30,-,TRBJ1-2,-,CAWSSGPGLGYTF,TGTGCCTGGAGTTCGGGGCCTGGCTTGGGCTACACCTTC
TRBV6-5,-,TRBJ1-6,-,CASSRQPYNSPLHF,TGTGCCAGCAGTCGACAGCCATATAATTCACCCCTCCACTTT
TRBV5-4,-,TRBJ2-3,-,CASSSTGVITDTQYF,TGTGCCAGCAGCTCTACGGGGGTTATCACAGATACGCAGTATTTT
TRBV5-1,-,TRBJ1-2,-,CASSLDGVVGYTF,TGCGCCAGCAGCTTAGATGGGGTGGTGGGCTACACCTTC
TRBV5-1,-,TRBJ2-4,TRBD1,CASSVQPGQQGSAKNIQYF,TGCGCCAGCAGCGTACAGCCGGGACAACAGGGGTCGGCCAAAAACATTCAGTACTTC
TRBV2,-,TRBJ2-7,TRBD1,CASSESGQGAEQYF,TGTGCCAGCAGTGAATCGGGACAGGGGGCCGAGCAGTACTTC
TRBV4-1,-,TRBJ2-5,-,CASSQDNNGGWETQYF,TGCGCCAGCAGCCAAGATAATAATGGAGGCTGGGAGACCCAGTACTTC
TRBV27,-,TRBJ1-2,-,CASSHRDKYGYTF,TGTGCCAGCAGTCACCGGGACAAGTATGGCTACACCTTC
TRBV29-1,-,TRBJ2-3,TRBD1,CSVEPRDRGGTDTQYF,TGCAGCGTTGAGCCCAGGGACAGGGGAGGCACAGATACGCAGTATTTT
TRBV9,-,TRBJ2-3,TRBD2,CASSRGSGAFSTDTQYF,TGTGCCAGCAGCAGAGGTAGCGGGGCGTTCAGCACAGATACGCAGTATTTT
TRBV27,-,TRBJ2-7,-,CASSFRTDSYEQYF,TGTGCCAGCAGTTTCCGGACAGACTCCTACGAGCAGTACTTC
TRBV5-1,-,TRBJ1-1,-,CASSLVSPNTEAFF,TGCGCCAGCAGCTTGGTCAGTCCGAACACTGAAGCTTTCTTT
TRBV18,-,TRBJ1-2,-,CASSPSLTEQSSGYTF,TGTGCCAGCTCACCCTCTTTAACCGAGCAGTCCTCTGGCTACACCTTC
TRBV28,-,TRBJ2-5,-,CASTSGGETQYF,TGTGCCAGCACTTCCGGTGGAGAGACCCAGTACTTC
TRBV5-4,-,TRBJ2-5,-,CASSSPPGAETQYF,TGTGCCAGCAGCTCCCCCCCAGGGGCGGAGACCCAGTACTTC
TRBV7-9,-,TRBJ1-6,TRBD1,CASSQRQGANSPLHF,TGTGCCAGCAGTCAGAGACAGGGGGCAAATTCACCCCTCCACTTT
TRBV2,-,TRBJ2-5,TRBD2,CASRTGLAGAIAETQYF,TGTGCCAGCCGAACGGGACTAGCGGGGGCGATAGCAGAGACCCAGTACTTC
TRBV6-5,-,TRBJ1-4,-,CASSHGLPTNEKLFF,TGTGCCAGCAGCCACGGACTCCCAACTAATGAAAAACTGTTTTTT
TRBV7-2,-,TRBJ1-3,TRBD1,CASSSDRGRGNTIYF,TGTGCCAGCAGCTCCGACAGGGGGCGTGGAAACACCATATATTTT
TRBV5-1,-,TRBJ2-2,TRBD2,CASSLAPSGSVRTGELFF,TGCGCCAGCAGCTTGGCCCCTAGCGGGAGCGTAAGGACCGGGGAGCTGTTTTTT
TRBV27,-,TRBJ2-5,-,CARGVYSGQETQYF,TGTGCCAGAGGCGTGTATAGCGGCCAAGAGACCCAGTACTTC
TRBV27,-,TRBJ2-3,TRBD2,CASSLSSLAGGTDTQYF,TGTGCCAGCAGTTTATCGTCGCTAGCGGGAGGCACAGATACGCAGTATTTT
TRBV7-2,-,TRBJ2-1,TRBD2,CASSLLAGVMNEQFF,TGTGCCAGCAGCCTACTAGCGGGAGTCATGAATGAGCAGTTCTTC
TRBV6-6,-,TRBJ2-5,TRBD2,CASRPLAGGRETQYF,TGTGCCAGCAGGCCACTAGCGGGGGGGAGGGAGACCCAGTACTTC
TRBV18,-,TRBJ1-4,TRBD1,CASSPRGQGNEKLFF,TGTGCCAGCTCACCTAGGGGACAGGGAAATGAAAAACTGTTTTTT
TRBV5-1,once,TRBJ2-2,TRBD1,CASGRDRDTGELFF,TGCGCCAGCGGACGTGACAGGGACACCGGGGAGCTGTTTTTT
TRBV6-1,-,TRBJ1-2,TRBD1,CATFTGVNYGYTF,TGTGCCACTTTTACAGGGGTTAACTATGGCTACACCTTC